This TCR beta chain was captured by sequencing in a study of blood T cells in healthy people across ages. Combining a sample-barcoded 5' primer with a J-beta primer mix, a second PCR ran for roughly 7 to 11 cycles. CDR3-containing paired-end reads numbered at least 2.5 million in each sample. Using its own MiXCR run on the 5' RACE reads, TCRdb lists one record per CDR3 protein. The table lists 800,000 to 950,000 distinct CDR3 sequences, around 48% of them singletons. A word on this clonotype: The target antigen is unknown.

Points from the study as a whole: Diversity was estimated from one million T cells, and these estimates were considered underestimates. Among long-lived donors, naive CD4+ cells were more numerous and diversity higher than in aged donors.

The ends were cut back, 1 base at V and 3 bases at J, with 13 bases in the middle. Germline loops: CDR1 SGHTA, CDR2 FQGNSA. The CDR3 runs 15 residues. The TCR was taken from a man aged 30-40 years in good health. Sequenced sample: blood. The genes are TRBV7-2 and TRBJ2-7; no clear D. The DNA for the CDR3 is TGTGCCAGCAGCTTAGGTCCCCTGCCAGACTACGAGCAGTACTTC. Protein product: CASSLGPLPDYEQYF.